These T cell receptor beta chains were read from a single sample in a study of blood T cell repertoires in COVID-19. Libraries were prepared by immunoSEQ multiplex PCR; TCRdb keeps only in-frame clonotypes and omits some of them. Among approximately 30,000 clones listed, over 75% were seen once. Sequenced: peripheral blood. The receptors were sampled from a human donor in a cohort sampled during active COVID-19. The CDR3 runs from the conserved cysteine through the conserved F or W. D genes are given only for firm matches. Clone size is given for some rows only: seen once, a few or many times, or a class if the clone is expanded.

D	size	V	J	CDR3	DNA
-	-	TRBV9	TRBJ2-1	CASSVLQGTDEQFF	TGTGCCAGCAGCGTCCTACAGGGTACGGATGAGCAGTTCTTC
-	few	TRBV29-1	TRBJ1-3	CSVEDPRGSGNTIYF	TGCAGCGTTGAAGATCCCAGGGGTTCTGGAAACACCATATATTTT
TRBD1	once	TRBV6-6	TRBJ1-5	CASSYFGTANQPQHF	TGTGCCAGCAGTTACTTTGGGACAGCCAATCAGCCCCAGCATTTT
-	-	TRBV30	TRBJ2-1	CAWTWAGGMREQFF	TGTGCCTGGACATGGGCAGGGGGGATGCGCGAGCAGTTCTTC
-	-	TRBV6-2/TRBV6-3	TRBJ2-7	CASSYDSSYEQYF	TGTGCCAGCAGTTACGACAGTAGCTACGAGCAGTACTTC
TRBD1	-	TRBV9	TRBJ2-7	CASSLGQGLFLEQYF	TGTGCCAGCAGCCTAGGACAGGGGCTTTTTTTGGAGCAGTACTTC
-	-	TRBV7-6	TRBJ2-3	CASSLVKPDYTDTQYF	TGTGCCAGCAGCTTAGTCAAGCCAGACTACACAGATACGCAGTATTTT
-	-	TRBV6-1	TRBJ1-5	CASSDGRGDYSNQPQHF	TGTGCCAGCAGTGACGGAAGGGGGGACTATAGCAATCAGCCCCAGCATTTT
TRBD2	-	TRBV7-9	TRBJ2-3	CASSLAGGTDTQYF	TGTGCCAGCAGTCTAGCGGGGGGAACAGATACGCAGTATTTT
-	-	TRBV7-8	TRBJ2-2	CASSLSGPGELFF	TGTGCCAGCAGCCTATCAGGTCCCGGGGAGCTGTTTTTT
TRBD2	once	TRBV6-2/TRBV6-3	TRBJ2-7	CASSYVGTTYEQYF	TGTGCCAGCAGTTACGTAGGGACTACCTACGAGCAGTACTTC
-	-	TRBV7-9	TRBJ1-1	CASSLYTEAFF	TGTGCCAGCAGCCTGTACACTGAAGCTTTCTTT
TRBD1	few	TRBV5-4	TRBJ2-7	CASSPGQGPGEQYF	TGTGCCAGCAGCCCAGGACAGGGGCCAGGCGAGCAGTACTTC
TRBD1	-	TRBV28	TRBJ1-6	CASSLGQSNSPLHF	TGTGCCAGCAGTTTGGGACAGAGCAATTCACCCCTCCACTTT
TRBD1	-	TRBV9	TRBJ1-1	CASSISPGTAGGMNTEAFF	TGTGCCAGCAGCATTTCCCCCGGGACAGCTGGTGGGATGAACACTGAAGCTTTCTTT